This T cell receptor beta chain was sequenced for a study of blood T cell repertoires in COVID-19 (dated by TCRdb to about 2020). At the level of the whole study: The collaborator samples originated in the United States, Italy and Spain and spanned the acute and convalescent phases of COVID-19. The material from the prospective study consisted of cDNA or gDNA derived from T cells, B-cell-depleted T cells, or PBMCs. Deeply sampled blood TCRbeta repertoires from subjects exposed to, actively infected with, or recovered from COVID-19 were included in the dataset. A freely available public database, intended as a resource for researchers studying the immune response to SARS-CoV-2, is where the repertoires were released. Samples came from the ongoing ImmuneRACE study (first 160 participants) plus 1,254 subjects from 6 global collaborators. Sample metadata almost always included a de-identified subject ID, COVID-19 status, age in years and sex. Where HLA class I and class II types were available, the types were taken from metadata supplied by the sample provider, not from assay-based typing. Results and caveats for the whole study, not just this receptor: How much clinical and demographic metadata was included differed by source and by participant, and the metadata was provided uncurated.

TCRbeta CDR3 regions were amplified from genomic DNA by means of the immunoSEQ Assay, a bias-controlled multiplex PCR. On the authors' methods: Within the assay, amplification of reference gene primers was used to estimate how many nucleated cells each sample contained. To quantify the absolute abundance of each unique TCRbeta CDR3 rearrangement, sequence reads were collapsed and filtered. For each sample, productive Simpson clonality was calculated as the square root of Simpson's diversity index across productive rearrangements. In TCRdb, the immuneACCESS table is reduced to in-frame sequences with V and J assigned. These tables do not hold every clone; where another copy was compared, an unresolved V gene accounts for under half, and the others remain unexplained. Clone size and the V and J calls come from that table; the DNA yielded D and trimming. This sample is represented by 200,000 or so clones; 70% to 90% of them were singletons. Of the sample, 6% to 7.5% falls within the top ten clones.

On this clone: Its antigen is still unknown. No quality values exist for individual bases; no much larger clone is one base distant.

CDR1 and CDR2, per the germline V gene, are SGHNT and YENEEA. V and J lose 1 base and 5 bases, and a span of 10 bases separates them. The CDR3 numbers 14 residues from cysteine through phenylalanine. Only the CDR3 portion is preserved as DNA: 42 bases, with reading frame beginning at the first base. In the prospective study, participants were roughly 18 to 95 years old, resided in 24 geographic areas of the United States, and were enrolled through a virtual design. Cohort assignment in the prospective study relied on participant-reported clinical history from a screening survey and a study questionnaire. Each participant in the prospective study had whole blood, serum and a nasopharyngeal or oropharyngeal swab collected by mobile phlebotomists. Participants in the prospective study had the option to provide additional blood draws and questionnaires over an approximately 2-month period. Before DNA extraction, blood samples from the prospective study were shipped at room temperature or frozen.

The sequence joins TRBV11-3 to TRBJ2-3; TRBD1 is possibly the D segment (5 matching bases). This TCR was recovered from a woman in her forties with acute COVID-19. The source material was PBMCs or T cells enriched from blood (not recorded which). DNA sequence: TGTGCCAGCAGCTTAGGGGGCCCGTTAGATACGCAGTATTTT. This gives the protein CASSLGGPLDTQYF.